This T cell receptor (beta chain) was found in a study of CD8 T cells in ankylosing spondylitis. Germline V CDR1 and CDR2: SQVTM, ANQGSEA. V lost 4 bases to trimming and J lost 3 bases, with 10 bases between them. The CDR3 has 12 amino acids. Broader study findings: Disease-associated clones were CD8+ and fairly uncommon in peripheral blood. Significant enrichment of disease-linked clones was reportedly seen in matched ankylosing spondylitis synovial fluid.

TCRdb called the 5' RACE reads again in MiXCR, with one record for every CDR3 protein. The sample includes hundreds of thousands of distinct CDR3 sequences, about a quarter of them seen just once. This clonotype was detected many times. What it binds is unknown. This chain joins TRBV29-1 and TRBJ2-7; D uncertain. The TCR originated in a male donor with ankylosing spondylitis or in good health (not recorded which). Sequenced material: blood, either unsorted or a sorted T cell fraction (not recorded which). This CDR3 reads CSVGHGYYEQYF. The CDR3, as DNA: TGCAGCGTTGGTCACGGTTACTACGAGCAGTACTTC.